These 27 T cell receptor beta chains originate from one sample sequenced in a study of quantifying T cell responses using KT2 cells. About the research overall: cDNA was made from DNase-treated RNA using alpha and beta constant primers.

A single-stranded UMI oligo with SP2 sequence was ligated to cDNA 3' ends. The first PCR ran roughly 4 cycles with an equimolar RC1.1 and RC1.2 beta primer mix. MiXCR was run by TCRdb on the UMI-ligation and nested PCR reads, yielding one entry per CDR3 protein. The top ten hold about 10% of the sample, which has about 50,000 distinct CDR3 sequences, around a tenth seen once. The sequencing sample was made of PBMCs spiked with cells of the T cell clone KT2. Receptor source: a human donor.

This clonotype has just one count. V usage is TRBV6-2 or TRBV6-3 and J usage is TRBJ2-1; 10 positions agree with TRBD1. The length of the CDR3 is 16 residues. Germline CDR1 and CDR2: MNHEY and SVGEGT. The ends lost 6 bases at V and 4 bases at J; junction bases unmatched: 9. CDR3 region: CASRSRTGGGYNEQFF. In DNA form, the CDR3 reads TGTGCCAGCAGGTCGCGGACAGGGGGGGGGTACAATGAGCAGTTCTTC.

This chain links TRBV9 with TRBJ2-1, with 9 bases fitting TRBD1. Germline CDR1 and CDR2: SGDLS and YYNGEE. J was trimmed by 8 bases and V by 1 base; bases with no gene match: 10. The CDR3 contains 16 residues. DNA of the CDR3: TGTGCCAGCAGCGTATCGGGGACAGGGACGATCGATGAGCAGTTCTTC. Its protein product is CASSVSGTGTIDEQFF.

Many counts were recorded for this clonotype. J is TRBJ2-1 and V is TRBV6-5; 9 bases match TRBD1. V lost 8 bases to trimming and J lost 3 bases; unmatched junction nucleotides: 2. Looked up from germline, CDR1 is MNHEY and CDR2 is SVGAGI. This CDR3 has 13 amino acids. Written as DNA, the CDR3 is TGTGCCAGCGCGACAGGGGGCTACAATGAGCAGTTCTTC. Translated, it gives CASATGGYNEQFF.

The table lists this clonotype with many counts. The CDR3 nucleotides are TGTGCCACCAGCAGAGAGAGGGATCGGGACACTGAAGCTTTCTTT. It encodes CATSRERDRDTEAFF. The chain uses TRBV15 and TRBJ1-1, with D uncertain. The CDR3 has 15 amino acids. V lost 0 bases, J lost 3 bases, and 11 bases lay in between. The germline CDR1 and CDR2 sequences are LNHNV and YYDKDF (reference sequence).

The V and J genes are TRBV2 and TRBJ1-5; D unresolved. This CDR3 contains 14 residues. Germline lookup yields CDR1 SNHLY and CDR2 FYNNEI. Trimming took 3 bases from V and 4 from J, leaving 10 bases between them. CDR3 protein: CASSDGRRNQPQHF. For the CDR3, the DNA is TGTGCCAGCAGTGATGGCCGCCGAAATCAGCCCCAGCATTTT.

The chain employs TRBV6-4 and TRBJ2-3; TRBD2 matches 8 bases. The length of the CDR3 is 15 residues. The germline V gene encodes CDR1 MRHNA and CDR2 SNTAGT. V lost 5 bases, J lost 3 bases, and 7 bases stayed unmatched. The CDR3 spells CASSLGGLATDTQYF. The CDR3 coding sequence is TGTGCCAGCAGTCTCGGAGGACTAGCTACAGATACGCAGTATTTT.

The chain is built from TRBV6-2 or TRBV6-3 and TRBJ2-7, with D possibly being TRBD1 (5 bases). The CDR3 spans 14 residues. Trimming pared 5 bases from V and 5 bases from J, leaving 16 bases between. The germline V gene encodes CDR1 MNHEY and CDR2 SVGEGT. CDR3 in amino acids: CASSKAGRGHEQYF. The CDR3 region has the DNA TGTGCCAGCAGTAAAGCCGGAAGGGGCCACGAGCAGTACTTC.

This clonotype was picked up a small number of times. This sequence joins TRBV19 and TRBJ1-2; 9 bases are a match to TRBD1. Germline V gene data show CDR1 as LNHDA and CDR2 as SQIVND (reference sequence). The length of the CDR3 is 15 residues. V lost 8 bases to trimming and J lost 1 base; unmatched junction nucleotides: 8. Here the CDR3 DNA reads TGTGCCAGTTCCGGGACAGGGTCATTTAACTATGGCTACACCTTC. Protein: CASSGTGSFNYGYTF.

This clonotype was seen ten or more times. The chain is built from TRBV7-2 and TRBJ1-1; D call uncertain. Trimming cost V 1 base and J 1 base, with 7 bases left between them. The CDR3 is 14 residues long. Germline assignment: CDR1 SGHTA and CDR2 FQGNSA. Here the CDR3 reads CASSLVYRNTEAFF. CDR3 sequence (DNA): TGTGCCAGCAGCTTAGTGTACAGGAACACTGAAGCTTTCTTT.

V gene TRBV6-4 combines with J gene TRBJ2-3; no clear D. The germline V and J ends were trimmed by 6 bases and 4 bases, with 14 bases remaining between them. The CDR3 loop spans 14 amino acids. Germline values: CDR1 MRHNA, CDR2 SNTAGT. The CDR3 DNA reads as TGTGCCAGCAGCGCCGGATCGGGCGCAGATACGCAGTATTTT. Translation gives CASSAGSGADTQYF.

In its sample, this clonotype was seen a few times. DNA of the CDR3: TGCGCCAGCAGCCAAGAAACTAGCGGCTCTGGGGCCAACGTCCTGACTTTC. Residues: CASSQETSGSGANVLTF. The chain is built from TRBV4-3 and TRBJ2-6; TRBD2 aligns across 8 bases. The CDR3 is made up of 17 amino acids. V gave up 0 bases and J gave up 0 bases; unmatched junction bases: 1. Germline values: CDR1 LGHNA, CDR2 YSLEER.

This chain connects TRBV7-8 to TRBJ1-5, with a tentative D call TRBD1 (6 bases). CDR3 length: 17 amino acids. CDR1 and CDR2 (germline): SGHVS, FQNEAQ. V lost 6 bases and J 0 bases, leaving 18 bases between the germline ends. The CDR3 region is CASSLPDRIDSNQPQHF. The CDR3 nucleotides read TGTGCCAGCAGTCTCCCTGACAGGATAGATAGCAATCAGCCCCAGCATTTT.

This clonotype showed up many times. CDR3 loop: CASSFAGQPQETQYF. Here the CDR3 DNA reads TGTGCCAGCAGTTTTGCCGGACAGCCGCAAGAGACCCAGTACTTC. This chain links TRBV12-3 or TRBV12-4 with TRBJ2-5; TRBD1 is a possible D gene (6 bases). Trimming took 3 bases from V and 2 from J, leaving 13 bases between them. CDR3 length: 15 residues.

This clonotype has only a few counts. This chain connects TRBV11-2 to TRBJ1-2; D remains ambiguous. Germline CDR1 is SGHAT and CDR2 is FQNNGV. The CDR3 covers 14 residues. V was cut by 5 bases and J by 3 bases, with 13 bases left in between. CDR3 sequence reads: CASSTAPIDYGYTF. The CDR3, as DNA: TGTGCCAGCAGCACCGCACCTATTGACTATGGCTACACCTTC.

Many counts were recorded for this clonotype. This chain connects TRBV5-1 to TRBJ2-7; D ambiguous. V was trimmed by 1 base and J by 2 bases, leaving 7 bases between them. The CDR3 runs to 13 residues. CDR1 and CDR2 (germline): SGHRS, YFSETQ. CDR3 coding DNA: TGCGCCAGCAGCTTGAACCCCACCTACGAGCAGTACTTC. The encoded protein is CASSLNPTYEQYF.

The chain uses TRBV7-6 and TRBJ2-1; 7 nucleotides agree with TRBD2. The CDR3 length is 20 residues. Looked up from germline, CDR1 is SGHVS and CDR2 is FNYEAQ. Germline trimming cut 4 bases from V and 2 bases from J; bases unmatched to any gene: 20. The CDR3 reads CASSSTSGPGGLTTYNEQFF. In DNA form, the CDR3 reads TGTGCCAGCAGCTCCACCTCGGGTCCTGGGGGACTAACTACCTACAATGAGCAGTTCTTC.

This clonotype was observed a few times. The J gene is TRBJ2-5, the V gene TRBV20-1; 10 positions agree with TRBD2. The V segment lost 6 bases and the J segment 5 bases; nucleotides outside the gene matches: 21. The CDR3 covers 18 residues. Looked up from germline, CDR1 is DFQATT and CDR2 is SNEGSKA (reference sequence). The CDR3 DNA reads TGCAGTGCATCCCAACCCGGGGCTAGCGGGAGATGGGAGGAGACCCAGTACTTC. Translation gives CSASQPGASGRWEETQYF.

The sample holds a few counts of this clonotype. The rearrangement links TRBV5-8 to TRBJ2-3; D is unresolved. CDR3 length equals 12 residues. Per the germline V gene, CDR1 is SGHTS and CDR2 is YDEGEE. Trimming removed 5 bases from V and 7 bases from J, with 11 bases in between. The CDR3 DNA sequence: TGTGCCAGCAGTACCACATCCTATACGCAGTATTTT. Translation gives CASSTTSYTQYF.

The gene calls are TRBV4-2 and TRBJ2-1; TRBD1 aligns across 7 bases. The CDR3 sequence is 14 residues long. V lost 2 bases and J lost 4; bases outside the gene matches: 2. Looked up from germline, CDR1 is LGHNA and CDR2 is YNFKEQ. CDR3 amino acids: CASSQPGQYNEQFF. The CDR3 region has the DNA TGTGCCAGCAGCCAACCGGGACAGTACAATGAGCAGTTCTTC.

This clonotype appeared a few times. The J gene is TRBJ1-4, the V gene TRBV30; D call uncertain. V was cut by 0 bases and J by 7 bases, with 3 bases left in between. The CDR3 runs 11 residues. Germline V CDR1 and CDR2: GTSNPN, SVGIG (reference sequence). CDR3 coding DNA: TGTGCCTGGAGTGTAGCTGAAAAACTGTTTTTT. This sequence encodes CAWSVAEKLFF.

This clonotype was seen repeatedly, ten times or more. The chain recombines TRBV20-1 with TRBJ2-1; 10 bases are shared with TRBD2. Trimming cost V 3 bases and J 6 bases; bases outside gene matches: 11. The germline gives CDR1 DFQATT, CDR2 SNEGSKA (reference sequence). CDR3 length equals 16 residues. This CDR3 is CSASSSGRARPNEQFF. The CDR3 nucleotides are TGCAGTGCTAGTAGCAGCGGGAGGGCCCGCCCCAATGAGCAGTTCTTC.

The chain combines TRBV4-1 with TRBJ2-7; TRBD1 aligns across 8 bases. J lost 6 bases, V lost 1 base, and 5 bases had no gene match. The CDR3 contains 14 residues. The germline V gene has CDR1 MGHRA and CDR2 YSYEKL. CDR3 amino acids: CASSQVATGAEQYF. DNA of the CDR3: TGCGCCAGCAGCCAAGTGGCGACAGGGGCCGAGCAGTACTTC.

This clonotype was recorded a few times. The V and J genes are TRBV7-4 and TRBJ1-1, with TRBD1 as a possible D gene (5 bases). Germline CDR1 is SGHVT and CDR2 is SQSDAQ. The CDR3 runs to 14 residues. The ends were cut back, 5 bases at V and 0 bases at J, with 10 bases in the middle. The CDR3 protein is CASSGQQVNTEAFF. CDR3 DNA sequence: TGTGCCAGCAGCGGACAACAAGTGAACACTGAAGCTTTCTTT.

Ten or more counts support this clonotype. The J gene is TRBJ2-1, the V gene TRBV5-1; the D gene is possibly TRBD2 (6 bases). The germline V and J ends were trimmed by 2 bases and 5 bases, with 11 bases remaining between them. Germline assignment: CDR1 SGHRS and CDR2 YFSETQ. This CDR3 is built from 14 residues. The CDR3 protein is CASSFSGRNNEQFF. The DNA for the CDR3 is TGCGCCAGCAGCTTTAGCGGACGTAACAATGAGCAGTTCTTC.

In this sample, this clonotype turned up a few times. CDR3 DNA sequence: TGTGCCATCAGTGATTCTATGGGGACTAGCGGGGGAATTAATGAGCAGTTCTTC. Protein: CAISDSMGTSGGINEQFF. The rearrangement uses TRBV10-3 and TRBJ2-1, with 14 bases aligning to TRBD2. This CDR3 contains 18 residues. CDR1 and CDR2 from the germline V gene are ENHRY and SYGVKD. Trimming cost V 3 bases and J 7 bases; bases outside gene matches: 11.

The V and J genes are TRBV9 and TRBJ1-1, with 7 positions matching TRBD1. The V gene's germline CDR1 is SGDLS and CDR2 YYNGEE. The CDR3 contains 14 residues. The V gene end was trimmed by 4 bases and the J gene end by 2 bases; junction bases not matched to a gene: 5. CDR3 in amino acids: CASSLGQINTEAFF. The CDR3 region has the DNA TGTGCCAGCAGCCTGGGACAGATTAACACTGAAGCTTTCTTT.

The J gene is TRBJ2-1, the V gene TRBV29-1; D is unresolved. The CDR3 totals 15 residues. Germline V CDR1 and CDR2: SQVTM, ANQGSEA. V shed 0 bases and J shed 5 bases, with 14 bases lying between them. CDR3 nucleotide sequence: TGCAGCGTTGAAGACCACCGAATTCTCGACAATGAGCAGTTCTTC. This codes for CSVEDHRILDNEQFF.